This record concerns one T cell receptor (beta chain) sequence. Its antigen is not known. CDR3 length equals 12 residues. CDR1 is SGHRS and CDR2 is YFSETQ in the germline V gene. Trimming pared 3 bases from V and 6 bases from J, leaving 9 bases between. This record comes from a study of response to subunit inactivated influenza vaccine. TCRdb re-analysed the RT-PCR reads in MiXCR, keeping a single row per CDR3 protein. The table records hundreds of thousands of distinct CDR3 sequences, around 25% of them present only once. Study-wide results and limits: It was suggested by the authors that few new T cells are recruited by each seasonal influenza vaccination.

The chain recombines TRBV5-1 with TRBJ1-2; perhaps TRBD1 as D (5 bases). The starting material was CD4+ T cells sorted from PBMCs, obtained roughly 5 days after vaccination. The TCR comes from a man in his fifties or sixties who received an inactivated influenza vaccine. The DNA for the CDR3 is TGCGCCAGCAGCTGGGACGGCGATGGCTACACCTTC. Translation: CASSWDGDGYTF.